This T cell receptor (beta chain) was sequenced in a study of blood T cell repertoires in COVID-19. Sequenced by immunoSEQ multiplex PCR; TCRdb stores in-frame clones only, minus some. The sample records 150,000 to 200,000 clones, about 91% being singletons. Per the germline V gene, CDR1 is SEHNR and CDR2 is FQNEAQ (reference sequence). Trimming removed 0 bases from V and 0 bases from J, with 14 bases in between. This CDR3 comprises 18 residues. The TCR comes from a woman aged 25 to 45 with acute or convalescent COVID-19. The sequencing input was peripheral blood. V gene TRBV7-9 combines with J gene TRBJ2-2; TRBD1 is a possible D gene (5 bases). The CDR3 DNA reads as TGTGCCAGCAGCTTAGCACCAGGACATCTCGCGAACACCGGGGAGCTGTTTTTT. It is translated as CASSLAPGHLANTGELFF.